Listed below are T cell receptor beta chains from one sample, sequenced in a study of PD-L1 blockade in urothelial cancer. Produced via immunoSEQ multiplex PCR; TCRdb's table is partial and in-frame only. The data show 40,000 to 55,000 clones, 75% to 90% seen once. Specimen: PBMCs, collected around atezolizumab (anti-PD-L1) treatment. The origin of the receptors is a man in his sixties with urothelial cancer. CDR3s include the opening cysteine and the closing phenylalanine or tryptophan. Each record gives: J gene, clone size, V gene, D gene, CDR3 protein, CDR3 DNA. D genes are given only for firm matches. Clone sizes are given selectively: once, few, many, or a class where the clone is expanded.

>TRBJ2-5|-|TRBV9|TRBD1
CASSVGQDRGETQYF
TGTGCCAGCAGCGTAGGGCAGGACAGGGGAGAGACCCAGTACTTC
>TRBJ2-7|-|TRBV6-1|-
CASSESGTPREDEQYF
TGTGCCAGCAGTGAATCGGGGACCCCGAGGGAGGACGAGCAGTACTTC
>TRBJ2-7|-|TRBV7-8|TRBD1
CASSLGDRGTYEQYF
TGTGCCAGCAGCTTAGGGGACAGGGGGACCTACGAGCAGTACTTC
>TRBJ2-1|-|TRBV6-5|TRBD1
CASSDRVANNEQFF
TGTGCCAGCTCAGACAGGGTGGCGAACAATGAGCAGTTCTTC
>TRBJ1-3|-|TRBV11-2|-
CASSLSGLGNTIYF
TGTGCCAGCAGCTTATCAGGGTTAGGAAACACCATATATTTT
>TRBJ2-1|-|TRBV4-1|TRBD2
CASSQVLLAGGRDEQFF
TGCGCCAGCAGCCAAGTCCTGCTAGCGGGGGGCCGGGATGAGCAGTTCTTC
>TRBJ2-1|-|TRBV30|TRBD2
CAWTRLARRNEQFF
TGTGCCTGGACCCGACTAGCCAGACGCAATGAGCAGTTCTTC
>TRBJ2-1|-|TRBV5-8|-
CASSFPEAHEQFF
TGTGCCAGCAGCTTCCCAGAGGCCCATGAGCAGTTCTTC
>TRBJ2-5|-|TRBV30|TRBD2
CAWSQVAGGPETQYF
TGTGCCTGGAGCCAGGTGGCGGGGGGGCCAGAGACCCAGTACTTC
>TRBJ2-7|-|TRBV21-1|-
CASSKVLKQGGDEQYF
TGTGCCAGCAGCAAAGTCCTAAAACAGGGAGGGGACGAGCAGTACTTC
>TRBJ1-1|-|TRBV27|-
CASSPRGSTEAFF
TGTGCCAGCAGCCCTCGCGGGAGTACTGAAGCTTTCTTT
>TRBJ1-2|-|TRBV5-8|-
CALSRTNYGYTF
TGTGCCCTCAGTCGTACTAACTATGGCTACACCTTC
>TRBJ1-4|-|TRBV19|TRBD1
CASSMSLRRGTNEKLFF
TGTGCCAGTAGTATGTCCCTCCGCAGGGGGACTAATGAAAAACTGTTTTTT
>TRBJ2-5|-|TRBV7-3|-
CASSSSGGRETQYF
TGTGCCAGCAGCTCCTCCGGGGGTCGGGAGACCCAGTACTTC
>TRBJ1-5|-|TRBV10-2|-
CASRAPGTNNQPQHF
TGCGCCAGCCGGGCTCCCGGGACAAATAATCAGCCCCAGCATTTT
>TRBJ1-1|-|TRBV7-8|TRBD1
CASSVPGQGDTEAFF
TGTGCCAGCAGCGTACCGGGACAGGGTGACACTGAAGCTTTCTTT
>TRBJ1-5|-|TRBV15|-
CATSRDRVGRGNQPQHF
TGTGCCACCAGCAGAGACAGGGTGGGGCGAGGCAATCAGCCCCAGCATTTT
>TRBJ2-6|-|TRBV5-1|TRBD1
CASSPSTGAGANVLTF
TGCGCCAGCAGCCCGTCTACAGGGGCAGGGGCCAACGTCCTGACTTTC
>TRBJ2-7|-|TRBV18|-
CASSPQQESYEQYF
TGTGCCAGCTCACCCCAACAGGAGTCCTACGAGCAGTACTTC
>TRBJ2-1|-|TRBV9|-
CASSVAGGTYNEQFF
TGTGCCAGCAGCGTAGCCGGCGGGACCTACAATGAGCAGTTCTTC
>TRBJ1-6|once|TRBV11-2|TRBD1
CASSPGQGSPLHF
TGTGCCAGCAGCCCAGGACAGGGTTCACCCCTCCACTTT
>TRBJ2-5|-|TRBV11-3|-
CASSAGTNQETQYF
TGTGCCAGCAGCGCCGGGACAAACCAAGAGACCCAGTACTTC
>TRBJ2-7|-|TRBV7-8|-
CASSLSGVVREQYF
TGTGCCAGCAGCCTTTCGGGGGTAGTTCGCGAGCAGTACTTC